This T cell receptor beta chain was recorded in a study of identical twins. Each CDR3 protein gets one entry after TCRdb re-called the 5' RACE reads with MiXCR. The sample has about 690,000 distinct CDR3 sequences, 21% seen once. Study observations and caveats: Surplus twin overlap in beta out-of-frame sequences was less pronounced.

The germline V and J ends were trimmed by 5 bases and 2 bases, with 12 bases remaining between them. The CDR3 loop spans 14 amino acids. The V gene's germline CDR1 is LGHDT and CDR2 YNNKEL (reference sequence). This clonotype has more than one count but fewer than ten. Its antigen is currently unknown. A further study also used this sample, focusing on T cells expressing NK-cell markers. That work adds: The eight sequenced donors comprised seven who were HCMV-seropositive and one who was seronegative. Restriction of sorting to alpha-beta TCR T cells was accomplished in several experiments using an anti-gamma-delta TCR antibody. These clonotypes additionally ranked first within the CD3+CD56-NKG2C+ fraction of a few donors.

V usage is TRBV3-1 and J usage is TRBJ2-5, with D uncertain. This receptor was taken from a woman aged 18-29 years in good health. Input material: PBMCs. CDR3 sequence reads: CASSYLSPQETQYF. The CDR3 nucleotides read TGTGCCAGCAGCTACCTCAGCCCTCAAGAGACCCAGTACTTC.